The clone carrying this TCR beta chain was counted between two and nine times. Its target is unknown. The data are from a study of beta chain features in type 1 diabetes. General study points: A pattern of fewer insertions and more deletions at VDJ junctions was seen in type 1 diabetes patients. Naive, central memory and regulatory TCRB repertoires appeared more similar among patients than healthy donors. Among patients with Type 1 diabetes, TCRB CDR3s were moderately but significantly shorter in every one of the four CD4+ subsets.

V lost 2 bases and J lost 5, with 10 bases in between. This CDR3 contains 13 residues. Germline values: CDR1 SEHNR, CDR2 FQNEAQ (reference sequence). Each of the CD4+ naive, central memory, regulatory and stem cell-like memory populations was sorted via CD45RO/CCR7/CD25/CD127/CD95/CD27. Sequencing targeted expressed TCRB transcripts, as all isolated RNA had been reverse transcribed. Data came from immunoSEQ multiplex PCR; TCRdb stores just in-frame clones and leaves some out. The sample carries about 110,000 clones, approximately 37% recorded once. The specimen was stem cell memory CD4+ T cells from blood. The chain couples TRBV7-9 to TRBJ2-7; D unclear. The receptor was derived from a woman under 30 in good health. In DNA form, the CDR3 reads TGTGCCAGCAGCTTAAGAACAGCCCACGAGCAGTACTTC. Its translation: CASSLRTAHEQYF.